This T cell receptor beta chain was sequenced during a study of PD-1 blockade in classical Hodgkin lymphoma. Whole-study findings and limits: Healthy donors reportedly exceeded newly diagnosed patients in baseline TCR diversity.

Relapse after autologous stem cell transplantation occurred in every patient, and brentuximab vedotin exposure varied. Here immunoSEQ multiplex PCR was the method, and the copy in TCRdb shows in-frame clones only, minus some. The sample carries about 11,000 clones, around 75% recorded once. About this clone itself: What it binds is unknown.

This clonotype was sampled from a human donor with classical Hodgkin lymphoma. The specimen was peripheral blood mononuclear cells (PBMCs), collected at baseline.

CDR3 DNA: TGTGCCAGCAGCCCGTATAGGGGAAATAACTATGGCTACACCTTC. This sequence encodes CASSPYRGNNYGYTF. The chain employs TRBV7-2 and TRBJ1-2, with D tentatively TRBD1 (5 bases). V was pared by 5 bases and J by 1 base, with 14 bases between. The V gene's germline CDR1 is SGHTA and CDR2 FQGNSA. This CDR3 is 15 amino acids long.